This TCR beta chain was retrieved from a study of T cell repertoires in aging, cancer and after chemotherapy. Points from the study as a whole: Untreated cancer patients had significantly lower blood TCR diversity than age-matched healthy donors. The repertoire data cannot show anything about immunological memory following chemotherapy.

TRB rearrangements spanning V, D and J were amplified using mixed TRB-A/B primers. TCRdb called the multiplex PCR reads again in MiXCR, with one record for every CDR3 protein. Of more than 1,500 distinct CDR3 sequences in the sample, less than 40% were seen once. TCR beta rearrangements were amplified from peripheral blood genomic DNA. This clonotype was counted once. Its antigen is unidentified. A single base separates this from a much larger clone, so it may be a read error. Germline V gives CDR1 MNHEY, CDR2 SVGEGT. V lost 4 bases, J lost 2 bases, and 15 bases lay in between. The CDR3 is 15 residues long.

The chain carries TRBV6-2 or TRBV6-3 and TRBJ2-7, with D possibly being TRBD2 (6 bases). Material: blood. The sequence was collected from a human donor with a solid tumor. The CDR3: CASSWDSGSPYEQYF. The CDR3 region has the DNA TGTGCCAGCAGTTGGGATAGCGGTAGCCCCTACGAGCAGTACTTC.